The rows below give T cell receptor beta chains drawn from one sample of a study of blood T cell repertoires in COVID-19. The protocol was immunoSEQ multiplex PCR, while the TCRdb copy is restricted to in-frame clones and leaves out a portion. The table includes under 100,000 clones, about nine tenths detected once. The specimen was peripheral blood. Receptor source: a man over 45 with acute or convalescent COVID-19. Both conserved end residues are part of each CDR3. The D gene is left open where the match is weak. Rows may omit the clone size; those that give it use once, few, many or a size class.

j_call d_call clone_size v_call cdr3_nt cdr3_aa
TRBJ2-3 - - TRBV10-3 TGTGCCATCAGTGAGTTGGTTGGCGGGGTGATAGATACGCAGTATTTT CAISELVGGVIDTQYF
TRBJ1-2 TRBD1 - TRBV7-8 TGTGCCAGCAGCGGAGGGGGCCACTATGGCTACACCTTC CASSGGGHYGYTF
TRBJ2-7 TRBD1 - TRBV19 TGTGCCAGTAGTCCCCTGGGACAGGGTTCCTACGAGCAGTACTTC CASSPLGQGSYEQYF
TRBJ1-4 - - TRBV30 TGTGCCTGCCTCACCGCCGCGGGAAAGGATGAAAAACTGTTTTTT CACLTAAGKDEKLFF
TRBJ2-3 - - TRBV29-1 TGCAGCGTTGAGAGCGGGTGGGGCACAGATACGCAGTATTTT CSVESGWGTDTQYF
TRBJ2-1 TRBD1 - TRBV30 TGTGCCTGGGGACGGGACAGGGGATTCTACAATGAGCAGTTCTTC CAWGRDRGFYNEQFF
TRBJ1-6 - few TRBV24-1 TGTGCCACCAGTGATTATATCAACTCGGGGTATAATTCACCCCTCCACTTT CATSDYINSGYNSPLHF
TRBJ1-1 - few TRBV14 TGTGCCAGCAGCCAAGAACGGGGGGCGAAGTACACTGAAGCTTTCTTT CASSQERGAKYTEAFF
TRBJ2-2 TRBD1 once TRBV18 TGTGCCAGCTCACCGGGACAGGGGACCGGGGAGCTGTTTTTT CASSPGQGTGELFF
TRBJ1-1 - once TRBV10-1 TGCGCCAGCAGTGAGTCGAGGCAGGGAAAAGCTTTCTTT CASSESRQGKAFF
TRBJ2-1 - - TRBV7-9 TGTGCCAGCAGCTTCAGCCGCGCCCGGGATGAGCAGTTCTTC CASSFSRARDEQFF
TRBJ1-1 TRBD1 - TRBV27 TGTGCCAGCAGCACAGGGGCAGCTGAAGCTTTCTTT CASSTGAAEAFF
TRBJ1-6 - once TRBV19 TGTGCCAGTACCCAGCTAGATTCACCCCTCCACTTT CASTQLDSPLHF
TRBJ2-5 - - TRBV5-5 TGTGCCAGCAGCTTGTCGCCCGGGCAAGAGACCCAGTACTTC CASSLSPGQETQYF
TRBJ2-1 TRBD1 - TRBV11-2 TGTGCCAGCAGCTGGGACAGGGGAATGGATGAGCAGTTCTTC CASSWDRGMDEQFF
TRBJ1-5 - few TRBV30 TGTGCCTGGAGTGGGAGACCCGAGTGGGATCAGCCCCAGCATTTT CAWSGRPEWDQPQHF
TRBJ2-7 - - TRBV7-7 TGTGCCAGCAGCCGCGAGACTGGGTCCGAGCAGTACTTC CASSRETGSEQYF
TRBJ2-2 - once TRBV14 TGTGCCAGCAGCCATCGACAGCGCCCCTTACCCCTCAGATTCACCGGGGAGCTGTTTTTT CASSHRQRPLPLRFTGELFF
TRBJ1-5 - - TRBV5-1 TGCGCCAGCAGCTTGGACGCAGATAGCAATCAGCCCCAGCATTTT CASSLDADSNQPQHF
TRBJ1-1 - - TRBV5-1 TGCGCCAGCAGCCAAGACACCGTGAACACTGAAGCTTTCTTT CASSQDTVNTEAFF
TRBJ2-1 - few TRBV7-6 TGTGCCAGCAGCTTAGTTCTGGGACTCTACAATGAGCAGTTCTTC CASSLVLGLYNEQFF
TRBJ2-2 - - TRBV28 TGTGCCAGCAGTCGCTCAGGGTACACCGGGGAGCTGTTTTTT CASSRSGYTGELFF
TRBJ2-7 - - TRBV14 TGTGCCAGCAGCCAAGGGGGAGCGAAGCAGTACTTC CASSQGGAKQYF
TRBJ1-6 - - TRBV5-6 TGTGCCAGCAGCTTCACAGGGATCACTTCACCCCTCCACTTT CASSFTGITSPLHF
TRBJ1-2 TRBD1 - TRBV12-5 TGTGCTAGTGGTCCCCGGGCCCTACAGGGGCCTAACTATGGCTACACCTTC CASGPRALQGPNYGYTF
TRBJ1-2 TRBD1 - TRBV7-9 TGTGCCAGCAGCTTAGACAGGGGAAGTGGCTACACCTTC CASSLDRGSGYTF
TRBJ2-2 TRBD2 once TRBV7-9 TGTGCCCGTGGGGCTAGCGGAAACACCGGGGAGCTGTTTTTT CARGASGNTGELFF
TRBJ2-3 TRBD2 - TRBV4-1 TGCGCCAGCAGCCAAGCGGCCTCTAGCGGGATAACAGATACGCAGTATTTT CASSQAASSGITDTQYF
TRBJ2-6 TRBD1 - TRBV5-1 TGCGCCAGCAGCCGGGGACAGGGTGCCTCTGGGGCCAACGTCCTGACTTTC CASSRGQGASGANVLTF
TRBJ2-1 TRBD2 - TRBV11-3 TGTGCCAGCAGCTCCTTGGGAGCGGGAGAGGGTGAGCAGTTCTTC CASSSLGAGEGEQFF
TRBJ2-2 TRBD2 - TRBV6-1 TGTGCCAGCAGTGGTCTAGCGGGAGGGTCCCCGGGCACCGGGGAGCTGTTTTTT CASSGLAGGSPGTGELFF
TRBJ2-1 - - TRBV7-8 TGTGCCAGCAGCGGTAGTAGCGGACCCTACAATGAGCAGTTCTTC CASSGSSGPYNEQFF
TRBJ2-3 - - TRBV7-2 TGTGCCAGCAGCTCGCCGACCACCGGACTACGACTCACAGATACGCAGTATTTT CASSSPTTGLRLTDTQYF